These 13 T cell receptor beta chains were sequenced from one sample in a study of cytomegalovirus exposure and HLA in healthy donors. PCR employed 60 Vbeta and 13 Jbeta primers. Only in-frame clones appear in the TCRdb table, and some are missing; sequencing was by immunoSEQ multiplex PCR. The sample holds fewer than 200,000 clones; about 75% are singletons and the top ten take around 0.97%. Sequencing was carried out using PBMCs. These receptors were obtained from a woman between 50 and 59 years old in good health and CMV-seropositive.

V usage is TRBV30 and J usage is TRBJ2-7; TRBD2 matches 8 bases. Per the germline V gene, CDR1 is GTSNPN and CDR2 is SVGIG (reference sequence). V lost 3 bases, J lost 3 bases, and 7 bases stayed unmatched. The CDR3 loop spans 14 amino acids. The CDR3 sequence is CAWRIAGGNYEQYF. In DNA, the CDR3 is TGTGCCTGGAGAATCGCGGGGGGAAACTACGAGCAGTACTTC.

This clone was recorded once. The chain joins TRBV4-2 to TRBJ2-5, with TRBD2 matching over 16 bases. The CDR3 totals 18 residues. Germline CDR1 reads LGHNA; CDR2 reads YNFKEQ. The J segment lost 4 bases and the V segment lost 1 base, leaving 6 bases of the junction unmatched. CDR3 DNA: TGTGCCAGCAGCCAAGTGGGACTAGCGGGAGGGCCTGGAGAGACCCAGTACTTC. Its protein product is CASSQVGLAGGPGETQYF.

The chain joins TRBV1 to TRBJ1-1. TRBV1 counts as a pseudogene. This CDR3 spans 14 amino acids. The CDR3: CTSSPRDLNTEAFF. CDR3 sequence (DNA): TGCACCAGCAGCCCGAGGGATCTTAACACTGAAGCTTTCTTT.

The V call is TRBV6-1, the J call TRBJ1-4, with D tentatively TRBD1 (5 bases). V gave up 3 bases and J gave up 3 bases, with 11 bases separating them. This CDR3 is built from 15 residues. From germline, CDR1 is MNHNS and CDR2 SASEGT. Written as DNA, the CDR3 is TGTGCCAGCAGTGACCGACTCAGGGCTAATGAAAAACTGTTTTTT. Its protein product is CASSDRLRANEKLFF.

This clone was seen only a few times. The chain recombines TRBV16 with TRBJ1-5; 8 bases map to TRBD1. In germline, CDR1 is KGHSY, CDR2 FQNENV. This CDR3 is built from 14 residues. J lost 6 bases, V lost 5 bases, and 6 bases had no gene match. The CDR3 protein is CASSAQGALQPQHF. The DNA for the CDR3 is TGTGCCAGCAGCGCCCAGGGGGCTCTTCAGCCCCAGCATTTT.

V usage is TRBV28 and J usage is TRBJ1-2; TRBD1 aligns across 9 bases. The length of the CDR3 is 13 residues. Germline values: CDR1 MDHEN, CDR2 SYDVKM. The junction had 6 bases not matched to a gene; V was cut back by 6 bases and J by 7 bases. The CDR3 protein is CASRGQGRGGYTF. DNA of the CDR3: TGTGCCAGCAGAGGACAGGGGAGAGGTGGCTACACCTTC.

This sequence joins TRBV6-6 and TRBJ1-2, with D possibly TRBD1 on 5 matching bases. The CDR3 loop spans 15 amino acids. Germline CDR1 MNHNY, CDR2 SVGAGI (reference sequence). The V end lost 5 bases, the J end lost 2 bases, and 15 bases lay between the germline ends. The CDR3 spells CASSAPGLTNYGYTF. CDR3 nucleotides: TGTGCCAGCAGTGCCCCGGGACTGACAAACTATGGCTACACCTTC.

The chain combines TRBV2 with TRBJ1-1; D perhaps matches TRBD1 (6 bases). Per germline, CDR1 SNHLY and CDR2 FYNNEI. CDR3 size: 13 residues. Trimming pared 5 bases from V and 7 bases from J, leaving 14 bases between. The DNA of the CDR3 is TGTGCCAGCAGTACCCAGGGGCCTGGTGAAGCTTTCTTT. Translation: CASSTQGPGEAFF.

The chain combines TRBV7-9 with TRBJ2-7; 11 bases fit TRBD1. Germline values: CDR1 SEHNR, CDR2 FQNEAQ (reference sequence). This CDR3 has 14 residues. J gave up 6 bases and V 5 bases, and 6 bases lay outside the gene matches. CDR3 region: CASSPRDRGTEQYF. In DNA form, the CDR3 reads TGTGCCAGCAGCCCACGGGACAGGGGGACCGAGCAGTACTTC. Full variable domain (rest looked up from reference TRBV7-9 and TRBJ2-7): DTGVSQNPRHKITKRGQNVTFRCDPISEHNRLYWYRQTLGQGPEFLTYFQNEAQLEKSRLLSDRFSAERPKGSFSTLEIQRTEQGDSAMYLCASSPRDRGTEQYFGPGTRLTVT.

This clone was seen only a few times. J is TRBJ2-7 and V is TRBV27, with 12 bases that match TRBD1. The CDR3 totals 13 residues. The V gene's germline CDR1 is MNHEY and CDR2 SMNVEV (reference sequence). J lost 4 bases, V lost 9 bases, and 4 bases had no gene match. The CDR3 DNA follows: TGTGCCAGTATGGGACAGGGGGCTTACGAGCAGTACTTC. The encoded protein is CASMGQGAYEQYF.

The V call is TRBV7-9, the J call TRBJ2-2, with 8 bases that match TRBD2. J lost 1 base, V lost 8 bases, and 9 bases had no gene match. The CDR3 totals 16 residues. Per the germline V gene, CDR1 is SEHNR and CDR2 is FQNEAQ (reference sequence). The CDR3 region is CASADGSGGNTGELFF. The CDR3 DNA sequence: TGTGCCAGCGCTGACGGGAGCGGGGGGAACACCGGGGAGCTGTTTTTT.

The rearrangement uses TRBV27 and TRBJ1-6; D unresolved. V lost 2 bases to trimming and J lost 10 bases, with 9 bases between them. This CDR3 is built from 13 residues. The germline gives CDR1 MNHEY, CDR2 SMNVEV (reference sequence). CDR3 sequence (DNA): TGTGCCAGCAGTTTAATGAGGGAATCACCCCTCCACTTT. Residues: CASSLMRESPLHF.

This chain joins TRBV2 and TRBJ2-7; TRBD2 matches 7 bases. Germline V gene sequence: CDR1 SNHLY, CDR2 FYNNEI. V lost 6 bases, J lost 4 bases, and 21 bases stayed unmatched. The length of the CDR3 is 18 residues. The CDR3 is CASSREDLALVFGYEQYF. The CDR3 DNA is TGTGCCAGCAGCCGGGAGGATTTAGCGTTGGTTTTTGGTTACGAGCAGTACTTC.